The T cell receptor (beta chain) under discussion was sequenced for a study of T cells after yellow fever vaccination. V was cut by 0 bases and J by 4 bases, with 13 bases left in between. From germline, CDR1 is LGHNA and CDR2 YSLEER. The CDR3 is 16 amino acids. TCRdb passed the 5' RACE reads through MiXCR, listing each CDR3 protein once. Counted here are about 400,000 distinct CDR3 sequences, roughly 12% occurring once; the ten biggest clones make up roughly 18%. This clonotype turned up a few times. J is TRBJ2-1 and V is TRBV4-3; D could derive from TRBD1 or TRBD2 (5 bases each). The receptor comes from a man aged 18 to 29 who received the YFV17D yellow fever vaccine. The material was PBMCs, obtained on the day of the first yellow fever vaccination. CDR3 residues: CASSQDEGTAYNEQFF. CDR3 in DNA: TGCGCCAGCAGCCAAGATGAAGGGACGGCATACAATGAGCAGTTCTTC.